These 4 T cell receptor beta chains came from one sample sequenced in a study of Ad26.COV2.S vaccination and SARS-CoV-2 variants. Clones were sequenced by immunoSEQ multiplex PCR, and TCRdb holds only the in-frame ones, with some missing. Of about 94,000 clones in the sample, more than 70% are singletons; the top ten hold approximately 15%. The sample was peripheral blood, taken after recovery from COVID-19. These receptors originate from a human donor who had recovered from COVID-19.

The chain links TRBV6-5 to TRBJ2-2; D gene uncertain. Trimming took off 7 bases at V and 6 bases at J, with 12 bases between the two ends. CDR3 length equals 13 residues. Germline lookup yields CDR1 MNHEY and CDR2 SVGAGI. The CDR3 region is CASKRSEAGELFF. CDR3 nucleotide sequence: TGTGCCAGCAAGCGAAGCGAGGCCGGGGAGCTGTTTTTT.

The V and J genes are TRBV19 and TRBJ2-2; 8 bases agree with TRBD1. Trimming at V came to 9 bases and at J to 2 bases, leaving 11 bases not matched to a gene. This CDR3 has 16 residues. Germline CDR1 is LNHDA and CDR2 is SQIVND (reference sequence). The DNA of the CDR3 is TGTGCCAGCAAGACAACCGGACAGGGCAACACCGGGGAGCTGTTTTTT. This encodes CASKTTGQGNTGELFF.

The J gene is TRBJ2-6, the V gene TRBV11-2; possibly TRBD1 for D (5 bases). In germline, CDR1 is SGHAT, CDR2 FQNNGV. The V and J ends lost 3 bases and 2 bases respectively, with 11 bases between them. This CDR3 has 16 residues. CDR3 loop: CASSLVRGTGANVLTF. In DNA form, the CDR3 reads TGTGCCAGCAGCTTGGTTAGGGGTACTGGGGCCAACGTCCTGACTTTC. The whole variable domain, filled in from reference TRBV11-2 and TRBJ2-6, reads EAGVAQSPRYKIIEKRQSVAFWCNPISGHATLYWYQQILGQGPKLLIQFQNNGVVDDSQLPKDRFSAERLKGVDSTLKIQPAKLEDSAVYLCASSLVRGTGANVLTFGAGSRLTVL.

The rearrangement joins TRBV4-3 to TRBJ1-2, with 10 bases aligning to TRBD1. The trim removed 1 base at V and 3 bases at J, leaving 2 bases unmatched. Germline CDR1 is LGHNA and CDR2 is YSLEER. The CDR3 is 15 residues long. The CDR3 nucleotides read TGCGCCAGCAGCCAAGGGGACAGGGGAGACTATGGCTACACCTTC. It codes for CASSQGDRGDYGYTF.